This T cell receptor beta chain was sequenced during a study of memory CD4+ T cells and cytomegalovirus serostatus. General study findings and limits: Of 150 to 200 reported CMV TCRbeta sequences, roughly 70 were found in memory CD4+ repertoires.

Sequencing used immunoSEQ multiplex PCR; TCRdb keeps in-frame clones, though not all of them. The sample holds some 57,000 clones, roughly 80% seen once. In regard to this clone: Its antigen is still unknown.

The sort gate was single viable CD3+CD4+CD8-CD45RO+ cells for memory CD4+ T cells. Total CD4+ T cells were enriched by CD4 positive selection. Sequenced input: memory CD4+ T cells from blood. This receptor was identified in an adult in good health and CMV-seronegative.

The CDR3 DNA sequence: TGTGCCAGCAGCCAAGTCGCAGGACAGGGAACAGATACGCAGTATTTT. This sequence encodes CASSQVAGQGTDTQYF. The chain links TRBV4-2 to TRBJ2-3; 8 nucleotides match TRBD1. The CDR3 sequence is 16 residues long. The germline CDR1 and CDR2 sequences are LGHNA and YNFKEQ. V gave up 1 base and J gave up 3 bases; unmatched junction bases: 6.